Here is one T cell receptor beta chain with its context. This CDR3 has 12 amino acids. Sequencing was performed with immunoSEQ multiplex PCR; in TCRdb, only in-frame clones are kept and a portion is missing. Of around 75,000 clones detected, roughly 88% appear once; the ten largest clones hold over 2.5%. This sample stems from a study of identifying expanded T cells in peripheral blood. Sequenced input: blood. The chain combines TRBV21-1 with TRBJ2-5; no check of the table's D call, TRBD2, against the DNA was made. TRBV21-1 is given as a pseudogene. The clonotype was recovered from a person aged 18 to 75 in good health. The CDR3: CASKSDWETQYF. The CDR3 DNA sequence: TGTGCCAGCAAGAGTGATTGGGAGACCCAGTACTTC.